This T cell receptor (beta chain) is drawn from a study of T cells after yellow fever vaccination. Germline V gene data show CDR1 as SGHRS and CDR2 as YFSETQ. V shed 1 base and J shed 0 bases, with 14 bases lying between them. The CDR3 is 17 residues long. TCR cDNA, made by 5'RACE template switching, carried an added universal primer site and UMIs. TCRdb ran MiXCR on the 5' RACE reads and lists one entry per CDR3 protein. Here the sample spans roughly 32,000 distinct CDR3 sequences, about 10% being singletons. The study's findings and limits: The authors detected almost none of the vaccine-responding clonotypes in sorted memory subsets on day 0. In post-booster samples, most primary-vaccination clones reappeared (about 96% CD4, 88% CD8).

In this sample, this clonotype turned up many times. The J gene is TRBJ2-1, the V gene TRBV5-1, with D perhaps TRBD1 (6 bases). The receptor comes from a man younger than 35 who received the YFV17D yellow fever vaccine. Source: PBMCs, either bulk or a sorted T-cell subset (CD4+, CD8+, memory, or dextramer-sorted; not recorded which), taken roughly 15 days after the first yellow fever vaccination. CDR3: CASSLLSGQSSYNEQFF. CDR3 bases: TGCGCCAGCAGCTTGCTATCTGGACAGAGCTCCTACAATGAGCAGTTCTTC. Looking up the rest from reference TRBV5-1 and TRBJ2-1 gives the full variable domain: KAGVTQTPRYLIKTRGQQVTLSCSPISGHRSVSWYQQTPGQGLQFLFEYFSETQRNKGNFPGRFSGRQFSNSRSEMNVSTLELGDSALYLCASSLLSGQSSYNEQFFGPGTRLTVL.